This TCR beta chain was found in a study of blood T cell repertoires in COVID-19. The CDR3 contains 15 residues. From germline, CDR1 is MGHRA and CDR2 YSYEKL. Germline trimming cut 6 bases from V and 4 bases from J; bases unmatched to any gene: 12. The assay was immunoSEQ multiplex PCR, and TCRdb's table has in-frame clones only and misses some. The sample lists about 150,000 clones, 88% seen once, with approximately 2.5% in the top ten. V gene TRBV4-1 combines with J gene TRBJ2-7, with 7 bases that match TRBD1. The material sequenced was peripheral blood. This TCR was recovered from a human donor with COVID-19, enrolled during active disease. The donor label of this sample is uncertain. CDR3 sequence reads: CASRDRDRPQYEQYF. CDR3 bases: TGCGCCAGCAGGGACCGGGACAGACCTCAATACGAGCAGTACTTC.